This T cell receptor beta chain was captured by sequencing in a study of CD8+ T cells in alopecia areata. For the study at large: The drug, oral tofacitinib, was given to treated patients at 5 to 10 mg twice daily. Notes on the study in general: Numerous clones, expanded in lesions, remained in scalp and blood during tofacitinib. Normal scalp had lower clonality than lesional scalp, with alopecia totalis/universalis lesions showing this most strongly. Normal skin contains resident alphabeta T cells, and these are also sequenced in scalp samples.

TCR sequencing used cDNA made by reverse transcription of extracted RNA. Sequencing used immunoSEQ multiplex PCR; TCRdb keeps in-frame clones, though not all of them. The top ten clones hold less than 20% of a sample with fewer than 110,000 clones, just under 60% of them seen once. Treatment denoted: oral pan-JAK inhibitor, 5-10 mg twice daily. There are 15 residues in the CDR3. Per germline, CDR1 SEHNR and CDR2 FQNEAQ (reference sequence). Trimming took 0 bases from V and 0 from J, leaving 3 bases between them. On this clone itself: Antigen specificity is unknown.

This rearrangement joins TRBV7-9 to TRBJ2-6, with D uncertain. This clonotype originated in a human donor with alopecia areata. Sample: CD8+ T cells sorted from blood, taken at roughly week 58, from a patient treated with tofacitinib. Here the CDR3 reads CASSLASSGANVLTF. CDR3 in DNA: TGTGCCAGCAGCTTAGCGAGCTCTGGGGCCAACGTCCTGACTTTC.